These T cell receptor beta chains were read from a single sample in a study of OX40 agonist ivuxolimab in advanced cancers. Using immunoSEQ multiplex PCR, the repertoire was profiled, and TCRdb retains in-frame clones only, with some absent. The sample records roughly 65,000 clones, about nine tenths being singletons. Sequenced material: CD4+ or CD8+ T cells sorted from blood, taken in a trial of the OX40 agonist ivuxolimab. Every receptor here comes from an adult with an advanced solid tumor such as melanoma, head and neck, liver or kidney cancer. Both conserved end residues are part of each CDR3. The order of the fields is V gene, J gene, CDR3 protein.

TRBV6-5	TRBJ2-3	CASSLRVDLTQYF
TRBV10-1	TRBJ2-3	CASSALLGTQYF
TRBV18	TRBJ1-5	CASSPGTGGVQPQHF
TRBV28	TRBJ1-2	CASSPPAGTFTGNYGYTF
TRBV10-3	TRBJ1-4	CAISDKGQGNEKLFF
TRBV28	TRBJ1-5	CALGGNNQPQHF
TRBV6-5	TRBJ2-2	CASSKREAHRELFF
TRBV7-3	TRBJ2-1	CASSQNQLATDEQFF
TRBV19	TRBJ2-1	CASSSIRTSGSEEQFF
TRBV9	TRBJ1-4	CASSVAGGGNNEKLFF
TRBV9	TRBJ2-5	CASSLPGTSGISGQETQYF
TRBV10-1	TRBJ2-5	CASSESTGIQETQYF
TRBV9	TRBJ2-2	CASSVAGTVNTGELFF
TRBV6-1	TRBJ2-5	CASSEEPSQETQYF
TRBV7-6	TRBJ2-7	CASSLDIAGGPYEQYF
TRBV5-5	TRBJ2-7	CASSPGGGVYEQYF
TRBV18	TRBJ2-1	CASSHGTSGNEQFF
TRBV6-1	TRBJ1-4	CASSDRGTATNEKLFF
TRBV7-9	TRBJ2-7	CASSFWNREADEQYF
TRBV5-4	TRBJ2-1	CASSFPSQGLYNEQFF
TRBV12-5	TRBJ2-1	CASGFEDEQFF
TRBV19	TRBJ2-7	CASSLSGTSASEQYF
TRBV5-8	TRBJ1-5	CASSRGRDSNQPQHF
TRBV5-1	TRBJ1-4	CASSLDGLGEKLFF
TRBV6-5	TRBJ2-1	CASSFGTSPSVDEQFF
TRBV7-8	TRBJ1-3	CASSFQGPIGNTIYF
TRBV6-6	TRBJ1-4	CASSYSNSNEKLFF
TRBV29-1	TRBJ1-1	CSVRTGNTEAFF
TRBV11-3	TRBJ1-2	CASTLSTGETKNYGYTF
TRBV7-6	TRBJ2-1	CASSLGQGLAGENEQFF
TRBV19	TRBJ2-7	CASSVSGVATTYEQYF
TRBV19	TRBJ2-1	CASTLYSGSDNEQFF
TRBV7-9	TRBJ2-3	CASSQGLAGSTDTQYF
TRBV7-3	TRBJ2-7	CASSLSQGYEQYF
TRBV2	TRBJ1-2	CASSEARMAGDGYTF
TRBV19	TRBJ2-3	CASSSLSQGGTDTQYF
TRBV5-1	TRBJ1-3	CASSLAGGSSGNTIYF
TRBV5-6	TRBJ2-1	CASSLGPLGSNEQFF
TRBV7-8	TRBJ2-7	CASSLARAGVEQYF
TRBV27	TRBJ2-5	CASKTADQETQYF
TRBV12-5	TRBJ2-3	CASVSQTSTDTQYF
TRBV6-1	TRBJ2-3	CASSANRGADTQYF
TRBV10-3	TRBJ2-2	CAISTDDRHTGELFF
TRBV2	TRBJ1-5	CASSTDRVGQPQHF
TRBV19	TRBJ1-2	CASSDQGQGETGYTF
TRBV6-5	TRBJ1-4	CASSPLLNEKLFF
TRBV28	TRBJ1-2	CASSFPGPPGYTF
TRBV5-1	TRBJ2-7	CASPPARPVWEYF
TRBV19	TRBJ2-1	CASSTAEARPYNEQFF
TRBV5-5	TRBJ1-3	CASSLFPGQTSGNTIYF
TRBV5-1	TRBJ2-2	CASRNTGELFF
TRBV18	TRBJ1-1	CASSPEAAEAFF
TRBV15	TRBJ1-4	CATSREPSRAFDEKLFF
TRBV7-3	TRBJ2-1	CASSPGGGFSYNEQFF
TRBV19	TRBJ2-1	CASSIGSSGSLNNEQFF
TRBV11-2	TRBJ2-3	CASSRTSGRVGGTQYF
TRBV15	TRBJ2-7	CATSLPGGAYEQYF
TRBV18	TRBJ1-1	CASSSSMNTEAFF
TRBV19	TRBJ1-2	CASTRGGNYGYTF
TRBV6-1	TRBJ2-7	CASTSGPSYEQYF